The source of this T cell receptor beta chain is a study of cytomegalovirus exposure and HLA in healthy donors. Researchers ran the PCR with 60 Vbeta and 13 Jbeta primers. Sequenced by immunoSEQ multiplex PCR; TCRdb stores in-frame clones only, minus some. The sample has 50,000 to 75,000 clones, 65% to 80% seen once. Trimming shortened V by 2 bases and J by 3 bases, and 4 bases separated the two germline ends. In germline, CDR1 is MDHEN, CDR2 SYDVKM. CDR3 size: 12 residues. Comments on this clone: The sample carries other DNA sequences with the same CDR3.

The sequenced sample was PBMCs. This chain connects TRBV28 to TRBJ1-2; D gene unclear. This TCR was recovered from a man aged 25 to 40 in good health and CMV-seropositive. As DNA, the CDR3 is TGTGCCAGCAGTTTAATAGACTATGGCTACACCTTC. Its protein is CASSLIDYGYTF.